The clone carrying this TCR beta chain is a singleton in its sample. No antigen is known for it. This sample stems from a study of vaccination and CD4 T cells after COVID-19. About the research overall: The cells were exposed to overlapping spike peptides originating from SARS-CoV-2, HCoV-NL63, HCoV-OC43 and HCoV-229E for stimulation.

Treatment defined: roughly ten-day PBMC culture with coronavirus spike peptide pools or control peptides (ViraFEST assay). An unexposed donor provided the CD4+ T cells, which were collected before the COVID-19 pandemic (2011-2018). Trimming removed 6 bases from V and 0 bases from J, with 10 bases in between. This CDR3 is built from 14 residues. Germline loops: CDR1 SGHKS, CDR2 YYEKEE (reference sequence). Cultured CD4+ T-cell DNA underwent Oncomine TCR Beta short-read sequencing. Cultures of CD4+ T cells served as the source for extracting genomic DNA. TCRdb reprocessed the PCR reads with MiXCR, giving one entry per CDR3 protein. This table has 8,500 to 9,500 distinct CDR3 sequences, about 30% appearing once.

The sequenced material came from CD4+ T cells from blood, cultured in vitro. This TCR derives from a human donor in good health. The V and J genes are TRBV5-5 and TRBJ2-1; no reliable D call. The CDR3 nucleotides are TGTGCCAGCACCCTCGTTAGCTCCTACAATGAGCAGTTCTTC. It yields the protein CASTLVSSYNEQFF.